There are many counts of the clone carrying this T cell receptor (beta chain). No antigen is known for it. The data were taken from a study of neurological immune-mediated disorders. Findings and limits, study-wide: HTLV-1-associated myelopathy ranked highest for TCR clonal expansion and multiple sclerosis lowest, beneath healthy controls.

The CDR3 spans 13 residues. CDR1 is MNHEY and CDR2 is SVGEGT in the germline V gene. The V gene lost 8 bases and the J gene lost 1 base, with 10 bases spanning the gap. TCRdb ran MiXCR on the 5' RACE reads and lists one entry per CDR3 protein. The sample includes about 70,000 distinct CDR3 sequences, 2.5% to 3.5% seen only once; the top ten take under 6.5%. The rearrangement uses TRBV6-2 or TRBV6-3 and TRBJ2-3; tentatively, D is TRBD1 (6 bases). Material: PBMCs. The sequence was obtained from a woman in her forties or fifties with multiple sclerosis. CDR3 DNA: TGTGCCAGCCGTGAGGGGGGCACAGATACGCAGTATTTT. Its protein is CASREGGTDTQYF.